The next 3 T cell receptor beta chains were all read from a single sample in a study of cytotoxic CD8 clonotypes in ibrutinib-treated CLL. Data came from immunoSEQ multiplex PCR; TCRdb stores just in-frame clones and leaves some out. The sample lists almost 250,000 clones, less than 75% occurring once. Sample: PBMCs, taken after 24 months of ibrutinib treatment. All receptors come from a human donor with chronic lymphocytic leukemia.

This sequence joins TRBV7-9 and TRBJ2-7; D not certain. Germline values: CDR1 SEHNR, CDR2 FQNEAQ (reference sequence). Trimming left V 5 bases short and J 2 bases short, with 1 base between. This CDR3 contains 10 residues. Here the CDR3 DNA reads TGTGCCAGCAGCGCCTACGAGCAGTACTTC. The encoded protein is CASSAYEQYF.

The V and J genes are TRBV29-1 and TRBJ2-5, with D perhaps given as TRBD1 or TRBD2 (6 bases each). CDR1 and CDR2 from the germline V gene are SQVTM and ANQGSEA. Trimming stripped 7 bases from V and 0 bases from J, with 15 bases between. This CDR3 spans 14 amino acids. CDR3 sequence reads: CSAGGWTDQETQYF. The CDR3 bases are TGCAGCGCTGGAGGGTGGACAGACCAAGAGACCCAGTACTTC.

This chain links TRBV21-1 with TRBJ2-7; TRBD1 is taken as the D call from the table, unchecked against the DNA. TRBV21-1 is recorded as a pseudogene. This CDR3 is built from 16 residues. CDR3 sequence reads: CASSKPRTGGAYEQYF. In DNA form, the CDR3 reads TGTGCCAGCAGCAAACCACGGACAGGGGGTGCCTACGAGCAGTACTTC.